This T cell receptor beta chain was retrieved from a study of blood T cell repertoires in COVID-19. The CDR3 totals 16 residues. V lost 5 bases and J lost 4; bases outside the gene matches: 11. Germline-derived CDR1 and CDR2 are SNHLY and FYNNEI. Generated by immunoSEQ multiplex PCR, the TCRdb table keeps only in-frame clones and is missing some. The sample has over 200,000 clones, about 93% seen once. This sequence was found in a man between 60 and 75 years old with COVID-19, enrolled during active disease. V and J are TRBV2 and TRBJ2-1; 7 bases match TRBD1. Sample: peripheral blood. Written as DNA, the CDR3 is TGTGCCAGCAGTCGGGCCCTCGGGACAGTATACAATGAGCAGTTCTTC. Translating gives CASSRALGTVYNEQFF.